This TCR beta chain was profiled in a study of CD8 T cells in Susac syndrome. Study-wide findings and caveats: The study's TCR sequencing and HLA analysis covered a relatively small number of individuals, and the study acknowledged this.

The CDR3 runs 16 residues. Unmatched junction bases numbered 9, after V lost 5 bases and J lost 0 bases. CDR1 is MNHEY and CDR2 is SMNVEV in the germline V gene (reference sequence). In the case of this clonotype: Its antigen is unidentified.

The authors reverse transcribed about 0.45 to 1 ug RNA with random hexamers. The method of amplification for TCR beta CDR3 was immunoSEQ multiplex PCR, covering 54 Vbeta and 13 Jbeta. MiXCR, applied by TCRdb to the immunoSEQ multiplex PCR reads, yields one record per CDR3 protein. The sample includes some 140,000 distinct CDR3 sequences, about 90% seen only once; the top ten take around 0.25%. Peripheral blood CD8+ and CD4+ T cells were profiled by TCR beta sequencing. TEMRA cells were FACS-enriched, with CD8+ and CD4+ T cells isolated negatively. Sequenced input: CD8+ T cells from PBMCs. This chain links TRBV27 with TRBJ2-7; TRBD2 matches 8 bases. The clonotype was recovered from a human donor with multiple sclerosis. The CDR3 is CASSLNSGRGSYEQYF. The DNA for the CDR3 is TGTGCCAGCAGTCTAAACAGCGGGAGAGGCTCCTACGAGCAGTACTTC.